This T cell receptor beta chain is from a study of post-analysis software for immune sequencing data. Study-level information: Relapsing-remitting, secondary progressive and progressive-relapsing forms of multiple sclerosis all featured among disease courses. Whole-study findings and limits: Compared against controls, patients with multiple sclerosis displayed significantly lower normalized Chao1 diversity. Same-batch preparations were strongly co-clustered by F measure. Patients showed TRBV5-6, TRBV5-1 and TRBV20-1 among four to six TRBV segments more frequent than in controls.

The CDR3 is 13 residues long. V was pared by 7 bases and J by 4 bases, with 4 bases of the junction left unmatched. In germline, CDR1 is SQVTM, CDR2 ANQGSEA. This clonotype has just a few counts. Its antigen remains unidentified. cDNA libraries of TCR beta carried unique molecular identifiers. cDNA molecules numbering 450,000 to 650,000 came from approximately 0.91 to 9.4 million T cells. TCRdb re-called the PCR reads through MiXCR, storing one row per CDR3 protein. Altogether 750,000 to 900,000 distinct CDR3 sequences are present, around 45% being singletons, with the ten largest covering approximately 5%.

The TCR was taken from a girl under 18 with multiple sclerosis. The sequenced material came from blood. V usage is TRBV29-1 and J usage is TRBJ2-1, with 10 bases aligning to TRBD2. The CDR3 region has the DNA TGCAGCGGAAAGACTAGCGGGTACAATGAGCAGTTCTTC. Residues: CSGKTSGYNEQFF.